The 22 T cell receptor beta chains reported below all come from one sample, sequenced in a study of cytomegalovirus exposure and HLA in healthy donors (dated 2017 in TCRdb). The receptor library was made with the immunoSEQ multiplex PCR assay. For the multiplex PCR, a mixture combining 60 forward primers for TCR Vbeta segments and 13 reverse primers for TCR Jbeta segments was used. TCRdb took over this immuneACCESS table, retaining in-frame rearrangements with V and J assigned. Such tables are incomplete; in checked studies, under half of the missing clones stem from an unresolved V gene, and the remainder is unexplained. The sample contains 110,000 to 150,000 clones, about three quarters of them found a single time. Jointly, the top ten make up about 1.6% of the sample. The sequenced material came from PBMCs. These receptors originate from a female donor in good health and CMV-seronegative.

The CDR3 loop is CASSPGTGGNEQFF. CDR3 nucleotides: TGTGCCAGCTCACCAGGGACAGGAGGCAATGAGCAGTTCTTC. The rearrangement joins TRBV18 to TRBJ2-1; 8 bases fit TRBD1. V lost 2 bases and J lost 6; bases outside the gene matches: 3. The CDR3 runs to 14 residues. CDR1 and CDR2 from the germline V gene are KGHSH and LQKENI.

The chain employs TRBV9 and TRBJ1-1; 10 bases map to TRBD1. Germline V gene data show CDR1 as SGDLS and CDR2 as YYNGEE. V lost 4 bases to trimming and J lost 4 bases; unmatched junction nucleotides: 7. This CDR3 spans 15 amino acids. The CDR3 here is CASSPRQGASTEAFF. In nucleotides, the CDR3 is TGTGCCAGCAGCCCGAGACAGGGGGCAAGCACTGAAGCTTTCTTT.

This clone has more than one count but fewer than ten. The rearrangement joins TRBV7-9 to TRBJ1-2; D is ambiguous. Germline lookup yields CDR1 SEHNR and CDR2 FQNEAQ (reference sequence). Trimming removed 1 base at V and 2 bases at J, with 14 bases between. This CDR3 contains 16 residues. The CDR3 is CASSLVPQQRNYGYTF. The CDR3, as DNA: TGTGCCAGCAGCTTAGTACCCCAGCAGAGGAACTATGGCTACACCTTC. The variable domain in full, with the rest retrieved from reference TRBV7-9 and TRBJ1-2, is DTGVSQNPRHKITKRGQNVTFRCDPISEHNRLYWYRQTLGQGPEFLTYFQNEAQLEKSRLLSDRFSAERPKGSFSTLEIQRTEQGDSAMYLCASSLVPQQRNYGYTFGSGTRLTVV.

This sequence joins TRBV30 and TRBJ2-6, with 7 bases identical to TRBD2. The V segment lost 3 bases and the J segment 2 bases; nucleotides outside the gene matches: 7. The germline CDR1 and CDR2 sequences are GTSNPN and SVGIG (reference sequence). This CDR3 region has 16 residues. For the CDR3, the DNA is TGTGCCTGGAGGGGACGAAGCGGGACTGGGGCCAACGTCCTGACTTTC. Its protein is CAWRGRSGTGANVLTF.

V is TRBV27 and J is TRBJ2-7; 10 bases agree with TRBD2. V was clipped by 5 bases and J by 5 bases; unmatched bases: 6. Per the germline V gene, CDR1 is MNHEY and CDR2 is SMNVEV (reference sequence). There are 14 residues in the CDR3. The DNA of the CDR3 is TGTGCCAGCAGTCCTAGCGGGAGTCCCCACGAGCAGTACTTC. It is translated as CASSPSGSPHEQYF.

The chain links TRBV14 to TRBJ2-7; D is perhaps TRBD2 (7 bases). The CDR3 is 15 amino acids. V was clipped by 3 bases and J by 1 base, with 13 bases between them. The germline V gene encodes CDR1 SGHDN and CDR2 FVKESK. CDR3 protein: CASSHWGGSSYEQYF. The DNA for the CDR3 is TGTGCCAGCAGCCATTGGGGGGGCTCTTCCTACGAGCAGTACTTC.

This clone was detected once. The V and J genes are TRBV7-4 and TRBJ1-2; D unresolved. The CDR3 sequence is 11 residues long. Trimming pared 5 bases from V and 8 bases from J, leaving 9 bases between. Germline CDR1 SGHVT, CDR2 SQSDAQ. CDR3: CASSTRQGYTF. The CDR3 DNA follows: TGTGCCAGCAGCACTCGACAAGGCTACACCTTC.

This chain uses TRBV5-1 with TRBJ2-7, with TRBD2 matching 11 bases. V was pared by 3 bases and J by 3 bases, with 2 bases of the junction left unmatched. The germline gives CDR1 SGHRS, CDR2 YFSETQ. The CDR3 has 14 residues. In nucleotides, the CDR3 is TGCGCCAGCAGCTCCGGGACTAGCGGCTACGAGCAGTACTTC. It yields the protein CASSSGTSGYEQYF.

This chain uses TRBV18 with TRBJ2-7, with D uncertain. This CDR3 comprises 11 residues. Germline lookup yields CDR1 KGHSH and CDR2 LQKENI. The ends were cut back, 4 bases at V and 3 bases at J, with 4 bases in the middle. The CDR3 loop is CASSLDYEQYF. CDR3 nucleotide sequence: TGTGCCAGCTCACTAGACTACGAGCAGTACTTC.

The table lists this clone with a few counts. The rearrangement joins TRBV6-1 to TRBJ1-2; 9 positions agree with TRBD1. From germline, CDR1 is MNHNS and CDR2 SASEGT. The length of the CDR3 is 14 residues. V was clipped by 7 bases and J by 8 bases; unmatched bases: 11. The CDR3 spells CASNDGTGKGGYTF. The CDR3 nucleotides read TGTGCCAGCAACGACGGGACAGGGAAAGGCGGCTACACCTTC.

The chain carries TRBV5-1 and TRBJ2-3, with TRBD2 matching 12 bases. Germline V lookup: CDR1 SGHRS, CDR2 YFSETQ. There are 17 residues in the CDR3. The J segment lost 2 bases and the V segment lost 1 base, leaving 5 bases of the junction unmatched. The DNA of the CDR3 is TGCGCCAGCAGCTTGACTAGCGGGGGGACTAACACAGATACGCAGTATTTT. Protein sequence: CASSLTSGGTNTDTQYF.

This clone has just one count. V is TRBV5-5 and J is TRBJ2-7; 7 bases map to TRBD2. Germline V lookup: CDR1 SGHKS, CDR2 YYEKEE (reference sequence). The CDR3 runs to 13 residues. J gave up 5 bases and V 8 bases, and 10 bases lay outside the gene matches. In DNA form, the CDR3 reads TGTGCCAGTTGGACCGGGAGGATCGACGAGCAGTACTTC. Its protein product is CASWTGRIDEQYF.

V gene TRBV27 combines with J gene TRBJ1-2, with D tentatively TRBD1 (6 bases). The CDR3 has 14 residues. The V gene's germline CDR1 is MNHEY and CDR2 SMNVEV (reference sequence). V was cut by 3 bases and J by 0 bases, with 8 bases left in between. The CDR3 sequence is CASSFGQTNYGYTF. In DNA, the CDR3 is TGTGCCAGCAGTTTTGGACAGACTAACTATGGCTACACCTTC.

The chain recombines TRBV10-2 with TRBJ1-1; D call uncertain. Germline V lookup: CDR1 WSHSY, CDR2 SAAADI. The CDR3 is 12 residues long. Trimming removed 3 bases from V and 3 bases from J, with 5 bases in between. The CDR3 nucleotides read TGCGCCAGCAGTGACGGGTACACTGAAGCTTTCTTT. Amino acids: CASSDGYTEAFF.

The J gene is TRBJ2-7, the V gene TRBV5-6; 10 bases agree with TRBD1. This CDR3 region has 15 residues. V lost 4 bases, J lost 2 bases, and 6 bases stayed unmatched. CDR1 and CDR2 from the germline V gene are SGHDT and YYEEEE. CDR3 nucleotide sequence: TGTGCCAGCAGCCGGGCCGGGACAGGGGCCTACGAGCAGTACTTC. Its protein is CASSRAGTGAYEQYF.

Here the CDR3 DNA reads TGTGCCAGCAGCGTAGGTCTAGTCAATGAGCAGTTCTTC. This codes for CASSVGLVNEQFF. This rearrangement joins TRBV9 to TRBJ2-1, with unresolved D. Germline values: CDR1 SGDLS, CDR2 YYNGEE. This CDR3 comprises 13 residues. With 0 bases removed from V and 6 bases from J, the gap between germline ends came to 7 bases.

This clone is medium-sized. The V and J genes are TRBV4-1 and TRBJ2-7; D perhaps matches TRBD1 (5 bases). The germline V and J ends were trimmed by 1 base and 7 bases, with 17 bases remaining between them. This CDR3 has 15 amino acids. The V gene's germline CDR1 is MGHRA and CDR2 YSYEKL. The CDR3 nucleotides read TGCGCCAGCAGCCAAGGAAATTTGGACATAGGAGAGCAGTACTTC. Its protein product is CASSQGNLDIGEQYF.

V is TRBV6-5 and J is TRBJ1-2, with D possibly being TRBD1 (5 bases). From germline, CDR1 is MNHEY and CDR2 SVGAGI. Trimming left V 5 bases short and J 2 bases short, with 12 bases between. The CDR3 has 14 residues. The CDR3 nucleotides are TGTGCCAGCAGTGCTTACGGGGGGAACTATGGCTACACCTTC. Its translation is CASSAYGGNYGYTF.

The CDR3 coding sequence is TGTGCCAGTAACCTGGGGCGCGGAAACACTGAAGCTTTCTTT. It codes for CASNLGRGNTEAFF. This rearrangement joins TRBV19 to TRBJ1-1, with D possibly matching TRBD1 (5 bases). The germline gives CDR1 LNHDA, CDR2 SQIVND (reference sequence). This CDR3 is 14 amino acids long. Trimming left V 7 bases short and J 2 bases short, with 14 bases between. The full variable domain, in which reference TRBV19 and TRBJ1-1 provide the parts outside the CDR3, is DGGITQSPKYLFRKEGQNVTLSCEQNLNHDAMYWYRQDPGQGLRLIYYSQIVNDFQKGDIAEGYSVSREKKESFPLTVTSAQKNPTAFYLCASNLGRGNTEAFFGQGTRLTVV.

The gene calls are TRBV27 and TRBJ2-7, with 7 bases lining up with TRBD1. CDR3 length equals 14 residues. V was clipped by 3 bases and J by 4 bases; unmatched bases: 6. The germline gives CDR1 MNHEY, CDR2 SMNVEV (reference sequence). The chain's CDR3 is CASSFKGARYEQYF. The CDR3 bases are TGTGCCAGCAGTTTTAAGGGGGCTCGGTACGAGCAGTACTTC.

The chain uses TRBV25-1 and TRBJ2-5, with D possibly matching TRBD1 (5 bases). Near its end, the DNA agrees better with TRBJ2-7, so the J call may be wrong. Germline CDR1 reads MGHDK; CDR2 reads SYGVNS. CDR3 size: 14 residues. The DNA for the CDR3 is TGTGCCAGCAGCCTTGGTACAGGTCCCTACGAGCAGTACTTC. Its translation is CASSLGTGPYEQYF.

This sequence joins TRBV9 and TRBJ2-1; 9 nucleotides agree with TRBD2. With 0 bases clipped from V and 9 bases from J, the junction kept 7 bases outside the gene matches. CDR3 length equals 15 residues. Germline V gene data show CDR1 as SGDLS and CDR2 as YYNGEE. The CDR3 DNA is TGTGCCAGCAGCGTAGAGGCTAGCGGGGTGGGTGAGCAGTTCTTC. Translation gives CASSVEASGVGEQFF.